Presented here are 17 T cell receptor beta chains from one specimen sequenced in a study of T cell repertoires in ileal Crohn's disease. TCRdb keeps only in-frame clones here, not all; method: immunoSEQ multiplex PCR. This sample has about 7,000 clones; under 75% occur once, and the top ten carry over 15%. The sequencing input was ileal tissue. These receptors originate from an adult with Crohn's disease.

This clone was recorded once. This sequence joins TRBV7-8 and TRBJ2-7; 7 bases are a match to TRBD2. CDR1 and CDR2 from the germline V gene are SGHVS and FQNEAQ. This CDR3 has 16 residues. After removal of 1 base from V and 0 bases from J, the junction contained 6 bases not matched to a gene. CDR3 DNA: TGTGCCAGCAGCTTAGGGGTCTCTAGCGGCTCCTACGAGCAGTACTTC. Encoded protein: CASSLGVSSGSYEQYF.

The chain uses TRBV2 and TRBJ2-1; D is possibly TRBD1 (5 bases). Germline V CDR1 and CDR2: SNHLY, FYNNEI. The CDR3 runs 12 residues. V was cut by 5 bases and J by 6 bases, with 8 bases left in between. The CDR3 nucleotides are TGTGCCAGCAGTAGTGACAGCAATGAGCAGTTCTTC. Translated, it gives CASSSDSNEQFF.

This chain joins TRBV7-6 and TRBJ1-1; D is unclear. V was shortened by 2 bases and J by 3 bases, with 13 bases between the two germline ends. Looked up from germline, CDR1 is SGHVS and CDR2 is FNYEAQ. The CDR3 spans 15 residues. The CDR3 sequence is CASSLTTPGDTEAFF. The CDR3 region has the DNA TGTGCCAGCAGCTTAACGACGCCCGGAGACACTGAAGCTTTCTTT.

V is TRBV5-6 and J is TRBJ2-2, with 12 bases lining up with TRBD1. The V gene end was trimmed by 4 bases and the J gene end by 6 bases; junction bases not matched to a gene: 4. This CDR3 has 15 amino acids. Looked up from germline, CDR1 is SGHDT and CDR2 is YYEEEE. For the CDR3, the DNA is TGTGCCAGCAGCATGGGACAGGGGGCATCCGGGGAGCTGTTTTTT. Residues: CASSMGQGASGELFF.

The chain uses TRBV5-1 and TRBJ1-4; 7 positions agree with TRBD1. Trimming removed 0 bases from V and 2 bases from J; junction bases left unmatched: 7. Germline V CDR1 and CDR2: SGHRS, YFSETQ. CDR3 length: 17 amino acids. CDR3 sequence: CASSLGQGGGTNEKLFF. CDR3 sequence (DNA): TGCGCCAGCAGCTTGGGACAGGGAGGCGGGACTAATGAAAAACTGTTTTTT. The variable domain in full, with the rest retrieved from reference TRBV5-1 and TRBJ1-4, is KAGVTQTPRYLIKTRGQQVTLSCSPISGHRSVSWYQQTPGQGLQFLFEYFSETQRNKGNFPGRFSGRQFSNSRSEMNVSTLELGDSALYLCASSLGQGGGTNEKLFFGSGTQLSVL.

This clone has just one count. V usage is TRBV27 and J usage is TRBJ2-7; 7 nucleotides agree with TRBD2. In germline, CDR1 is MNHEY, CDR2 SMNVEV (reference sequence). The CDR3 length is 15 residues. The V segment lost 5 bases and the J segment 2 bases; nucleotides outside the gene matches: 9. CDR3 in amino acids: CASSAAGRQTYEQYF. CDR3 DNA sequence: TGTGCCAGCAGTGCAGCGGGGCGTCAAACCTACGAGCAGTACTTC.

This clone came up a few times. The V and J genes are TRBV6-5 and TRBJ1-2; tentatively, D is TRBD1 (6 bases). The CDR3 runs 16 residues. Germline V CDR1 and CDR2: MNHEY, SVGAGI. The germline V and J ends were trimmed by 2 bases and 3 bases, with 16 bases remaining between them. CDR3 coding DNA: TGTGCCAGCAGTTACGGGCGACAGGCGTTCGACTATGGCTACACCTTC. Amino acid sequence: CASSYGRQAFDYGYTF.

The CDR3 region has the DNA TGTGCCAGCAGTCTTACTAGCGGCCAAGAGACCCAGTACTTC. Translating it yields CASSLTSGQETQYF. This chain joins TRBV6-5 and TRBJ2-5; 8 positions agree with TRBD2. Germline lookup yields CDR1 MNHEY and CDR2 SVGAGI. The V segment lost 5 bases and the J segment 1 base; nucleotides outside the gene matches: 3. CDR3 length: 14 amino acids.

This sequence joins TRBV6-5 and TRBJ1-6; perhaps TRBD1 as D (6 bases). Deletions cut 2 bases from V and 16 bases from J, with 15 bases between. Per the germline V gene, CDR1 is MNHEY and CDR2 is SVGAGI. This CDR3 contains 13 residues. The CDR3 is CASSYDAGAKLHF. CDR3 bases: TGTGCCAGCAGTTACGATGCGGGGGCAAAGCTCCACTTT.

This chain joins TRBV6-5 and TRBJ1-1; 7 nucleotides match TRBD1. The germline V gene has CDR1 MNHEY and CDR2 SVGAGI. Trimming took 7 bases from V and 3 from J; bases not matched to a gene: 8. The CDR3 has 14 amino acids. The CDR3 DNA sequence: TGTGCCAGCACTCTCAGGGGGTTTCACACTGAAGCTTTCTTT. Its protein product is CASTLRGFHTEAFF.

The rearrangement uses TRBV4-1 and TRBJ1-2; maybe TRBD1 (5 bases). The CDR3 contains 13 residues. In germline, CDR1 is MGHRA, CDR2 YSYEKL. V dropped 0 bases and J dropped 5 bases, with 7 bases sitting between them. DNA for the CDR3: TGCGCCAGCAGCCAAGAAGCAGGGTATGGCTACACCTTC. It is translated as CASSQEAGYGYTF.

The chain joins TRBV5-5 to TRBJ2-7; 7 bases fit TRBD1. V gave up 2 bases and J gave up 2 bases; unmatched junction bases: 4. The CDR3 covers 14 residues. CDR1 is SGHKS and CDR2 is YYEKEE in the germline V gene (reference sequence). CDR3 in amino acids: CASSLSDRAYEQYF. As DNA, the CDR3 is TGTGCCAGCAGCTTAAGTGACAGGGCCTACGAGCAGTACTTC. The complete variable domain, with remaining parts taken from reference TRBV5-5 and TRBJ2-7, reads DAGVTQSPTHLIKTRGQQVTLRCSPISGHKSVSWYQQVLGQGPQFIFQYYEKEERGRGNFPDRFSARQFPNYSSELNVNALLLGDSALYLCASSLSDRAYEQYFGPGTRLTVT.

The chain joins TRBV5-1 to TRBJ1-4, with TRBD1 matching over 7 bases. V was pared by 4 bases and J by 5 bases, with 5 bases of the junction left unmatched. CDR3 size: 14 residues. The germline gives CDR1 SGHRS, CDR2 YFSETQ. The CDR3 is CASSPWGQNEKLFF. The CDR3 DNA sequence: TGCGCCAGCAGCCCATGGGGACAGAATGAAAAACTGTTTTTT.

V is TRBV28 and J is TRBJ2-7; TRBD2 might be the D (6 bases). Between the trimmed V and J ends, which lost 8 bases and 1 base, there was a span of 18 bases. CDR1 MDHEN and CDR2 SYDVKM come from the germline V gene. The CDR3 length is 15 residues. The CDR3 loop reads CASQWLWGESYEQYF. Here the CDR3 DNA reads TGTGCCAGCCAATGGTTGTGGGGGGAGTCCTACGAGCAGTACTTC. Looking up the rest from reference TRBV28 and TRBJ2-7 gives the full variable domain: DVKVTQSSRYLVKRTGEKVFLECVQDMDHENMFWYRQDPGLGLRLIYFSYDVKMKEKGDIPEGYSVSREKKERFSLILESASTNQTSMYLCASQWLWGESYEQYFGPGTRLTVT.

About this clone: The same CDR3 is also encoded by other DNA sequences in this sample. The chain employs TRBV11-2 and TRBJ2-7; the match to TRBD2 covers 12 bases. The CDR3 totals 14 residues. Germline V gene lookup returns CDR1 SGHAT and CDR2 FQNNGV. Trimming removed 5 bases from V and 7 bases from J; junction bases left unmatched: 6. The CDR3, as DNA: TGTGCCAGCAGCCCACGGACTAGCGGGGCGGAGCAGTACTTC. Translated, it gives CASSPRTSGAEQYF.

This chain joins TRBV9 and TRBJ2-1; D remains ambiguous. V lost 4 bases and J 6 bases, leaving 5 bases between the germline ends. The germline V gene has CDR1 SGDLS and CDR2 YYNGEE. This CDR3 comprises 11 residues. The DNA for the CDR3 is TGTGCCAGCAGCTCCCGCAATGAGCAGTTCTTC. The encoded protein is CASSSRNEQFF.

This clone was counted a few times. The chain couples TRBV13 to TRBJ2-7; D gene unclear. There are 11 residues in the CDR3. The V end lost 4 bases, the J end lost 3 bases, and 4 bases lay between the germline ends. Germline V gene sequence: CDR1 PRHDT, CDR2 FYEKMQ (reference sequence). CDR3 sequence: CASSSYYEQYF. CDR3 sequence (DNA): TGTGCCAGCAGCTCTTACTACGAGCAGTACTTC.